A single TCR beta chain is shown here with its context. This record belongs to a study of cytomegalovirus exposure and HLA in healthy donors. This PCR relied on a set of 60 Vbeta primers and 13 Jbeta primers. As processed by the authors: An analysis performed later counted roughly 80 million unique TCR beta chains (approximately 10 million of them shared). Libraries were prepared by immunoSEQ multiplex PCR; TCRdb keeps only in-frame clonotypes and omits some of them. D and trimming come from the DNA, and the V and J calls and clone size come from that table. The sample lists about 200,000 clones; just over 75% were seen once. Deletions cut 6 bases from V and 9 bases from J, with 24 bases between. CDR1 is KGHSH, CDR2 LQKENI, per germline. The CDR3 runs 16 residues.

This chain joins TRBV18 and TRBJ1-5; D is perhaps TRBD1 (5 bases). The source of this sequence is a man under 40 in good health and CMV-seronegative. Material for sequencing was PBMCs. The CDR3 DNA is TGTGCCAGCTCCAACAATATGGGGCAGGGAAGGCTGCCCCAGCATTTT. Translation gives CASSNNMGQGRLPQHF.